These 23 T cell receptor beta chains were all obtained from the same sample, sequenced in a study of blood T cell repertoires in COVID-19. Produced via immunoSEQ multiplex PCR; TCRdb's table is partial and in-frame only. The data contain 70,000 to 85,000 clones, roughly 86% of them singletons. Sequencing was done on a sample of peripheral blood. The receptor source for this set is a woman aged 80 or older in a cohort sampled during active or convalescent COVID-19.

This chain joins TRBV5-1 and TRBJ2-2, with D uncertain. Germline lookup yields CDR1 SGHRS and CDR2 YFSETQ. This CDR3 is 14 amino acids long. V was clipped by 2 bases and J by 2 bases, with 7 bases between them. Written as DNA, the CDR3 is TGCGCCAGCAGCTTCAGAGGAAACACCGGGGAGCTGTTTTTT. Translated, it gives CASSFRGNTGELFF.

The V gene is TRBV6-1, the J gene TRBJ1-3; unclear D gene. CDR1 is MNHNS and CDR2 is SASEGT in the germline V gene. Trimming removed 3 bases at V and 0 bases at J, with 9 bases between. This CDR3 comprises 15 residues. This CDR3 reads CASSERMSSGNTIYF. DNA of the CDR3: TGTGCCAGCAGTGAGAGGATGAGCTCTGGAAACACCATATATTTT.

The chain joins TRBV5-1 to TRBJ1-6, with D possibly being TRBD1 (6 bases). The germline V gene encodes CDR1 SGHRS and CDR2 YFSETQ. CDR3 length: 15 amino acids. V lost 4 bases, J lost 8 bases, and 16 bases lay in between. This chain's CDR3 is CASSPLGGLDSPLHF. Here the CDR3 DNA reads TGCGCCAGCAGCCCTCTGGGGGGGCTCGATTCACCCCTCCACTTT. The whole variable domain, remainder taken from reference TRBV5-1 and TRBJ1-6, is KAGVTQTPRYLIKTRGQQVTLSCSPISGHRSVSWYQQTPGQGLQFLFEYFSETQRNKGNFPGRFSGRQFSNSRSEMNVSTLELGDSALYLCASSPLGGLDSPLHFGNGTRLTVT.

This clone was seen a single time. This chain connects TRBV24-1 to TRBJ2-5; possible D gene TRBD2, 6 bases. Trimming pared 3 bases from V and 1 base from J, leaving 17 bases between. CDR1 and CDR2 from the germline V gene are KGHDR and SFDVKD. The CDR3 length is 17 residues. CDR3: CATSDPTGRGSQETQYF. The CDR3 DNA reads TGTGCCACCAGTGATCCGACCGGACGGGGGTCCCAAGAGACCCAGTACTTC.

The chain links TRBV10-3 to TRBJ2-1; TRBD1 agrees at 7 bases. This CDR3 is built from 15 residues. V gave up 11 bases and J gave up 6 bases; unmatched junction bases: 16. Germline V gene lookup returns CDR1 ENHRY and CDR2 SYGVKD. In nucleotides, the CDR3 is TGTGCCGCCCGAGGGGGCCGGGAATTAGGCAATGAGCAGTTCTTC. Translated, it gives CAARGGRELGNEQFF.

J is TRBJ1-4 and V is TRBV10-3, with 10 bases fitting TRBD1. This CDR3 contains 17 residues. The germline V gene encodes CDR1 ENHRY and CDR2 SYGVKD. V was pared by 4 bases and J by 7 bases, with 12 bases of the junction left unmatched. This chain's CDR3 is CAISGGGQGSLGEKLFF. The CDR3, as DNA: TGTGCCATCAGTGGAGGGGGACAGGGGAGCTTGGGTGAAAAACTGTTTTTT.

The chain combines TRBV30 with TRBJ2-5, with TRBD1 identical over 10 bases. CDR3 size: 14 residues. Losses at the gene ends were 3 bases for V and 5 bases for J; bases not matched to a gene: 6. CDR1 and CDR2 (germline): GTSNPN, SVGIG (reference sequence). The DNA of the CDR3 is TGTGCCTGGAGGCGACAGGGGGCGCGGGAGACCCAGTACTTC. Translation gives CAWRRQGARETQYF. Complete variable domain (other parts from reference TRBV30 and TRBJ2-5): SQTIHQWPATLVQPVGSPLSLECTVEGTSNPNLYWYRQAAGRGLQLLFYSVGIGQISSEVPQNLSASRPQDRQFILSSKKLLLSDSGFYLCAWRRQGARETQYFGPGTRLLVL.

The V gene is TRBV4-1, the J gene TRBJ2-3, with D tentatively TRBD2 (5 bases). The germline V and J ends were trimmed by 0 bases and 1 base, with 5 bases remaining between them. CDR3 length equals 14 residues. The germline V gene encodes CDR1 MGHRA and CDR2 YSYEKL. CDR3 nucleotides: TGCGCCAGCAGCCAAGATAGCGGCACAGATACGCAGTATTTT. This translates into CASSQDSGTDTQYF.

V is TRBV2 and J is TRBJ1-2; a possible D gene is TRBD1 (5 bases). Germline V gene lookup returns CDR1 SNHLY and CDR2 FYNNEI. Between the trimmed V and J ends, which lost 6 bases and 8 bases, there was a span of 16 bases. CDR3 length: 13 amino acids. The CDR3 nucleotides read TGTGCCAGCAGGGGGGAGGATCGGGGAGGCTACACCTTC. It codes for CASRGEDRGGYTF. The whole variable domain, filled in from reference TRBV2 and TRBJ1-2, reads EPEVTQTPSHQVTQMGQEVILRCVPISNHLYFYWYRQILGQKVEFLVSFYNNEISEKSEIFDDQFSVERPDGSNFTLKIRSTKLEDSAMYFCASRGEDRGGYTFGSGTRLTVV.

The chain employs TRBV5-4 and TRBJ1-2; D gene ambiguous. Trimming took off 2 bases at V and 8 bases at J, with 7 bases between the two ends. The germline gives CDR1 SGHNT, CDR2 YYREEE (reference sequence). This CDR3 has 11 residues. CDR3 in amino acids: CASSLNRGYTF. The CDR3, as DNA: TGTGCCAGCAGCTTAAATCGGGGCTACACCTTC.

V usage is TRBV24-1 and J usage is TRBJ1-5; TRBD1 aligns across 7 bases. The germline CDR1 and CDR2 sequences are KGHDR and SFDVKD. This CDR3 has 14 amino acids. V lost 7 bases and J lost 0; bases outside the gene matches: 2. The CDR3 nucleotides are TGTGCCACCAGGGGACAGTATAGCAATCAGCCCCAGCATTTT. This sequence encodes CATRGQYSNQPQHF.

V and J are TRBV30 and TRBJ1-1; a weak D match, TRBD1 (5 bases). The CDR3 contains 13 residues. Germline CDR1 reads GTSNPN; CDR2 reads SVGIG (reference sequence). The V and J ends lost 4 bases and 8 bases respectively, with 17 bases between them. CDR3 in amino acids: CAWTGILSSEAFF. CDR3 nucleotides: TGTGCCTGGACAGGGATACTTTCCAGCGAAGCTTTCTTT.

The CDR3 bases are TGTGCCATCGCTAGCGGGGAGACCCAGTACTTC. This sequence encodes CAIASGETQYF. This sequence joins TRBV10-3 and TRBJ2-5; 8 bases align to TRBD2. This CDR3 contains 11 residues. In germline, CDR1 is ENHRY, CDR2 SYGVKD. The trim removed 8 bases at V and 5 bases at J, leaving 1 base unmatched.

The chain carries TRBV19 and TRBJ1-1, with D perhaps TRBD1 (5 bases). This CDR3 contains 15 residues. The V gene's germline CDR1 is LNHDA and CDR2 SQIVND (reference sequence). V was trimmed by 0 bases and J by 0 bases, leaving 8 bases between them. CDR3 loop: CASSIDRGLNTEAFF. The CDR3, as DNA: TGTGCCAGTAGTATAGATAGGGGCCTGAACACTGAAGCTTTCTTT.

This clone has a handful of counts. V is TRBV5-5 and J is TRBJ1-4; D gene unclear. Trimming stripped 0 bases from V and 7 bases from J, with 10 bases between. Germline CDR1 reads SGHKS; CDR2 reads YYEKEE (reference sequence). The CDR3 sequence is 14 residues long. In DNA form, the CDR3 reads TGTGCCAGCAGCTTGGATAGCGTCCGTGAAAAACTGTTTTTT. It is translated as CASSLDSVREKLFF.

The chain links TRBV19 to TRBJ1-6; the match to TRBD1 covers 7 bases. The CDR3 consists of 17 residues. V lost 8 bases to trimming and J lost 7 bases; unmatched junction nucleotides: 17. Germline V gives CDR1 LNHDA, CDR2 SQIVND (reference sequence). The CDR3 nucleotides read TGTGCCAGTTCCAGACAGGGCAATCGCTATACGAATTCACCCCTCCACTTT. Translation gives CASSRQGNRYTNSPLHF.

The J gene is TRBJ2-1, the V gene TRBV6-5; TRBD2 matches 10 bases. The CDR3 totals 13 residues. V lost 8 bases to trimming and J lost 6 bases; unmatched junction nucleotides: 4. Germline CDR1 and CDR2: MNHEY and SVGAGI. As DNA, the CDR3 is TGTGCCAGCTCCAGCGGGAGGGTCAATGAGCAGTTCTTC. This gives the protein CASSSGRVNEQFF.

The rearrangement links TRBV7-3 to TRBJ2-1; 13 bases line up with TRBD2. J lost 0 bases, V lost 5 bases, and 13 bases had no gene match. The CDR3 covers 20 residues. Germline-derived CDR1 and CDR2 are SGHTA and FQGTGA. CDR3 loop: CASSPSPRTSGRSSYNEQFF. The CDR3 DNA reads as TGTGCCAGCAGCCCAAGTCCCCGGACTAGCGGGAGAAGCTCCTACAATGAGCAGTTCTTC. Variable domain in full (rest from reference TRBV7-3 and TRBJ2-1): GAGVSQTPSNKVTEKGKYVELRCDPISGHTALYWYRQSLGQGPEFLIYFQGTGAADDSGLPNDRFFAVRPEGSVSTLKIQRTERGDSAVYLCASSPSPRTSGRSSYNEQFFGPGTRLTVL.

This chain joins TRBV27 and TRBJ1-2, with D possibly being TRBD1 (5 bases). CDR1 and CDR2 from the germline V gene are MNHEY and SMNVEV (reference sequence). Trimming took off 0 bases at V and 4 bases at J, with 21 bases between the two ends. The length of the CDR3 is 18 residues. The CDR3 loop is CASSLSSGVGGRSYGYTF. Here the CDR3 DNA reads TGTGCCAGCAGTTTATCGAGCGGGGTTGGGGGTAGGAGCTATGGCTACACCTTC.

The chain carries TRBV6-5 and TRBJ1-4, with a possible D match to TRBD1 (6 bases). Trimming removed 6 bases from V and 8 bases from J, with 10 bases in between. The CDR3 is 12 residues long. Germline V lookup: CDR1 MNHEY, CDR2 SVGAGI. The CDR3 protein is CASRTGTEKLFF. Here the CDR3 DNA reads TGTGCCAGCAGAACAGGGACAGAAAAACTGTTTTTT.

The CDR3 DNA is TGTGCCATCAGTGAAGCTACAGGAGTGGCTTTCTTT. Its protein is CAISEATGVAFF. The V gene is TRBV10-3, the J gene TRBJ1-1; D might be TRBD1 (5 bases). The CDR3 has 12 amino acids. V was shortened by 3 bases and J by 11 bases, with 13 bases between the two germline ends. Germline CDR1 and CDR2: ENHRY and SYGVKD.

The chain uses TRBV28 and TRBJ1-2, with 10 bases fitting TRBD1. The CDR3 covers 14 residues. Looked up from germline, CDR1 is MDHEN and CDR2 is SYDVKM. Trimming took 6 bases from V and 7 from J; bases not matched to a gene: 8. CDR3 nucleotides: TGTGCCAGCAGCTCCGGGACAGGGGCGCGTGGCTACACCTTC. It translates to CASSSGTGARGYTF.

V usage is TRBV28 and J usage is TRBJ2-5; 10 positions match TRBD1. V shed 8 bases and J 2 bases; nucleotides not matched to a gene: 2. The germline gives CDR1 MDHEN, CDR2 SYDVKM. The CDR3 is 13 residues long. This CDR3 reads CASRDRGQETQYF. The DNA for the CDR3 is TGTGCCAGCCGGGACAGGGGTCAAGAGACCCAGTACTTC.